This T cell receptor (beta chain) comes out of a study of sequential checkpoint blockade in melanoma. Overall study context: Each arm's sequence ended with maintenance nivolumab.

Germline-derived CDR1 and CDR2 are MNHGY and SAAAGT. The CDR3 sequence is 13 residues long. V was pared by 0 bases and J by 9 bases, with 9 bases between. Here immunoSEQ multiplex PCR was the method, and the copy in TCRdb shows in-frame clones only, minus some. The sample yields 1,500 to 2,000 clones, less than 20% seen once. Treatment in this sample: randomized to nivolumab then ipilimumab (arm A) or the reverse (arm B). No patient had prior DNA-damaging chemotherapy. This clone was counted between two and nine times. The chain carries TRBV6-8 and TRBJ1-5; D ambiguous. The receptor was isolated from a human donor with melanoma. Here the sequenced sample was tumor tissue (inferred from file names), taken from a patient given nivolumab and ipilimumab in sequence. The CDR3 here is CASSYSLRGPQHF. The DNA for the CDR3 is TGTGCCAGCAGTTACTCCCTGCGGGGGCCCCAGCATTTT.